The entry below gives a single T cell receptor beta chain sequence along with its context. Its antigen is still unknown. This entry comes from a study of cytomegalovirus exposure and HLA in healthy donors. Turning to the study itself: Early on, a data release was issued that held roughly 80 million unique TCRs from HLA-typed donors.

Each donor was healthy, and each was a bone marrow donor. Whole-study findings and limits: Confirmation was obtained in vitro that three CMV-associated chains are specific for CMV antigens. The authors later found HLA-associated TCR beta chains more clonally expanded than equally common others.

The PCR used 60 Vbeta and 13 Jbeta primers. The assay was immunoSEQ multiplex PCR, and TCRdb's table has in-frame clones only and misses some. The repertoire holds about 140,000 clones, with about four fifths as singletons. The source is a man aged 40-55 years in good health and CMV-seronegative. The sequenced material came from PBMCs.

The CDR3 nucleotides are TGTGCCAGCAGCTTAACAGGGGGACAAGAGACCCAGTACTTC. Translation gives CASSLTGGQETQYF. The chain couples TRBV7-2 to TRBJ2-5, with 8 positions matching TRBD1. Germline trimming cut 2 bases from V and 2 bases from J; bases unmatched to any gene: 1. The CDR3 covers 14 residues. Germline CDR1 and CDR2: SGHTA and FQGNSA.